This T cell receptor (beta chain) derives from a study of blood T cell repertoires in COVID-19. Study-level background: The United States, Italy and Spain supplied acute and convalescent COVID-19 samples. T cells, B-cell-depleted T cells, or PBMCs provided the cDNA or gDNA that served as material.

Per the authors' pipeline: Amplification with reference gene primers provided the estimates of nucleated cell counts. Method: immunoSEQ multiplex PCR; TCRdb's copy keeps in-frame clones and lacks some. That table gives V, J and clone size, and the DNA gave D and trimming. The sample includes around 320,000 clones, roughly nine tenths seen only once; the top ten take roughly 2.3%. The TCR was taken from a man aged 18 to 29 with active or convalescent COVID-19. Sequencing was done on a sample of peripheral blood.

DNA of the CDR3: TGTGCCAGCAGCCGCACCAGATTCACAGATACGCAGTATTTT. Translated, it gives CASSRTRFTDTQYF. The V and J genes are TRBV7-8 and TRBJ2-3; D not certain. CDR3 size: 14 residues. Per germline, CDR1 SGHVS and CDR2 FQNEAQ. The ends were cut back, 5 bases at V and 2 bases at J, with 11 bases in the middle.